Listed here is a single T cell receptor (beta chain). Its antigen remains unidentified. 13 Jbeta primers and 60 Vbeta primers were used for the PCR. The protocol was immunoSEQ multiplex PCR, while the TCRdb copy is restricted to in-frame clones and leaves out a portion. The sample carries about 240,000 clones, roughly 82% recorded once. This entry belongs to a study of cytomegalovirus exposure and HLA in healthy donors. Broader study findings: Researchers reported in a later analysis that common viral pathogens appeared linked to several top clusters.

Germline lookup yields CDR1 SNHLY and CDR2 FYNNEI. Deletions cut 7 bases from V and 7 bases from J, with 23 bases between. The CDR3 totals 16 residues. The receptor comes from a woman between 40 and 50 years old in good health and CMV-seropositive. Sequencing input: PBMCs. This rearrangement joins TRBV2 to TRBJ1-5, with a possible D match to TRBD1 (6 bases). Here the CDR3 reads CASTPDRGRGTQPQHF. CDR3 sequence (DNA): TGTGCCAGCACCCCCGATCGGGGCAGGGGAACACAGCCCCAGCATTTT.